This TCR beta chain came from a study of blood T cell repertoires in COVID-19. About the study: Collection of acute and convalescent COVID-19 samples took place in the United States, Italy and Spain. T cells, B-cell-depleted T cells, or PBMCs supplied cDNA or gDNA.

This CDR3 spans 17 amino acids. CDR1 MNHEY and CDR2 SVGEGT come from the germline V gene. V shed 5 bases, J shed 2 bases, and the junction held 12 bases outside the gene matches. In assigning cohorts, the study relied on participant-reported clinical history. Either two negative PCRs, clearance, or symptom resolution qualified Cohort 3 donors as recovered. In its sample, this clone was seen a few times. Clones were read by immunoSEQ multiplex PCR, and TCRdb kept only the in-frame ones, dropping some. This table holds more than 200,000 clones, 70% to 90% found once. The source of this sequence is a man aged 25-45 years who had recovered from COVID-19. This rearrangement joins TRBV6-2 or TRBV6-3 to TRBJ2-7; 10 bases line up with TRBD2. The sample was PBMCs or T cells enriched from blood (not recorded which). In DNA, the CDR3 is TGTGCCAGCAGTCCCGAAGGACTAGCGGATAAAACCTACGAGCAGTACTTC. It translates to CASSPEGLADKTYEQYF.